These 30 T cell receptor beta chains share one sample of origin, sequenced in a study of cytomegalovirus exposure and HLA in healthy donors. In the PCR, 60 Vbeta and 13 Jbeta primers were used. Measured with immunoSEQ multiplex PCR; TCRdb has only the in-frame clones, and not every one. Of around 210,000 clones listed, around 79% are singletons. What was sequenced was PBMCs. Receptors were obtained from a male donor in good health and CMV-seropositive.

The CDR3 reads CASSQGAGRGNQPQHF. CDR3 in DNA: TGTGCCAGCTCCCAGGGGGCGGGTCGAGGCAATCAGCCCCAGCATTTT. This rearrangement joins TRBV28 to TRBJ1-5; 8 bases fit TRBD1. Looked up from germline, CDR1 is MDHEN and CDR2 is SYDVKM. The CDR3 runs to 16 residues. The V segment lost 8 bases and the J segment 2 bases; nucleotides outside the gene matches: 11.

The rearrangement joins TRBV6-1 to TRBJ2-7; 7 nucleotides align to TRBD1. V lost 1 base and J lost 3; bases outside the gene matches: 3. CDR1 is MNHNS and CDR2 is SASEGT in the germline V gene. This CDR3 contains 14 residues. The CDR3 region has the DNA TGTGCCAGCAGTGAAGGTCCAGGGGGCTACGAGCAGTACTTC. It translates to CASSEGPGGYEQYF.

The chain is built from TRBV11-2 and TRBJ1-4; possible D gene TRBD1, 5 bases. Germline values: CDR1 SGHAT, CDR2 FQNNGV. This CDR3 is built from 16 residues. V was trimmed by 1 base and J by 7 bases, leaving 16 bases between them. The CDR3, as DNA: TGTGCCAGCAGCTTAGGGCACCGACAGTTAGGTGAAAAACTGTTTTTT. Encoded protein: CASSLGHRQLGEKLFF.

The chain links TRBV9 to TRBJ2-3; TRBD1 aligns across 9 bases. Unmatched junction bases numbered 1, after V lost 5 bases and J lost 3 bases. This CDR3 is 13 amino acids long. CDR1 SGDLS and CDR2 YYNGEE come from the germline V gene. The CDR3 here is CASRGTGTDTQYF. The CDR3 DNA follows: TGTGCCAGCAGAGGGACAGGGACAGATACGCAGTATTTT.

The chain couples TRBV4-2 to TRBJ2-1; no clear D gene. The CDR3 has 13 amino acids. Looked up from germline, CDR1 is LGHNA and CDR2 is YNFKEQ. V was shortened by 0 bases and J by 8 bases, with 8 bases between the two germline ends. The CDR3 bases are TGTGCCAGCAGCCAAGATCCCCTAGATGAGCAGTTCTTC. Translation gives CASSQDPLDEQFF.

In its sample, this clone was seen a few times. The rearrangement uses TRBV10-1 and TRBJ1-5, with D possibly matching TRBD1 (5 bases). Per germline, CDR1 WNHNN and CDR2 SYGVQD (reference sequence). This CDR3 contains 18 residues. The ends were cut back, 2 bases at V and 0 bases at J, with 17 bases in the middle. The CDR3 region has the DNA TGCGCCAGCAGTGAGCTCGGACACAACTCCTATAGCAATCAGCCCCAGCATTTT. It translates to CASSELGHNSYSNQPQHF.

V and J are TRBV30 and TRBJ1-5; no reliable D call. The CDR3 has 13 amino acids. Germline V gene data show CDR1 as GTSNPN and CDR2 as SVGIG (reference sequence). Trimming shortened V by 6 bases and J by 5 bases, and 14 bases separated the two germline ends. The CDR3 reads CACGLRRDQPQHF. CDR3 in DNA: TGTGCCTGTGGCTTGCGGCGGGATCAGCCCCAGCATTTT.

CDR3: CASILYGVNTEAFF. The CDR3 bases are TGTGCCAGCATTCTTTATGGAGTGAACACTGAAGCTTTCTTT. V is TRBV6-5 and J is TRBJ1-1, with D unresolved. In germline, CDR1 is MNHEY, CDR2 SVGAGI. V dropped 7 bases and J dropped 0 bases, with 12 bases sitting between them. The CDR3 consists of 14 residues.

The rearrangement links TRBV27 to TRBJ1-6; no definite D call. Germline CDR1 and CDR2: MNHEY and SMNVEV (reference sequence). This CDR3 contains 14 residues. Trimming removed 5 bases from V and 8 bases from J, with 13 bases in between. DNA for the CDR3: TGTGCCAGCAGTCCGACGTGGAGGGATTCACCCCTCCACTTT. This sequence encodes CASSPTWRDSPLHF.

The chain carries TRBV10-3 and TRBJ2-5; 8 bases agree with TRBD1. The J segment lost 4 bases and the V segment lost 6 bases, leaving 13 bases of the junction unmatched. Germline V CDR1 and CDR2: ENHRY, SYGVKD. CDR3 length equals 16 residues. CDR3 sequence reads: CAISGSEGQGGETQYF. Here the CDR3 DNA reads TGTGCCATCAGCGGTAGTGAAGGACAGGGAGGAGAGACCCAGTACTTC.

This clone was seen more than once but under ten times. The chain couples TRBV5-6 to TRBJ1-2; a weak D match, TRBD1 (6 bases). CDR1 is SGHDT, CDR2 YYEEEE, per germline. CDR3 size: 14 residues. Trimming took off 0 bases at V and 2 bases at J, with 8 bases between the two ends. The CDR3 loop reads CASSLGQGNYGYTF. In nucleotides, the CDR3 is TGTGCCAGCAGCTTGGGGCAGGGGAACTATGGCTACACCTTC.

The CDR3 DNA follows: TGTGCCAGCAGTAACGGACAGGGTAGGAGCAATCAGCCCCAGCATTTT. Translated, it gives CASSNGQGRSNQPQHF. The V gene is TRBV27, the J gene TRBJ1-5, with TRBD1 matching 8 bases. Germline loops: CDR1 MNHEY, CDR2 SMNVEV (reference sequence). J lost 1 base, V lost 5 bases, and 7 bases had no gene match. This CDR3 spans 16 amino acids.

The V and J genes are TRBV9 and TRBJ1-1, with D possibly matching TRBD1 (6 bases). This CDR3 comprises 15 residues. The germline CDR1 and CDR2 sequences are SGDLS and YYNGEE. The V gene lost 3 bases and the J gene lost 8 bases, with 20 bases spanning the gap. This chain's CDR3 is CASSGTGQRGMEAFF. Written as DNA, the CDR3 is TGTGCCAGCAGCGGAACGGGGCAGAGGGGGATGGAAGCTTTCTTT.

V is TRBV5-5 and J is TRBJ1-1; 7 bases fit TRBD1. Trimming removed 0 bases from V and 0 bases from J; junction bases left unmatched: 8. This CDR3 has 17 residues. Germline assignment: CDR1 SGHKS and CDR2 YYEKEE (reference sequence). The CDR3 DNA is TGTGCCAGCAGCTTGGGGACAGGTCTTCGAGTGAACACTGAAGCTTTCTTT. This gives the protein CASSLGTGLRVNTEAFF.

The chain couples TRBV6-5 to TRBJ1-5; D is unresolved. Looked up from germline, CDR1 is MNHEY and CDR2 is SVGAGI. V lost 5 bases to trimming and J lost 9 bases, with 17 bases between them. This CDR3 spans 14 amino acids. CDR3 nucleotides: TGTGCCAGCAGTCGCAGTGGGCCCACCTCGCCCCAGCATTTT. This translates into CASSRSGPTSPQHF.

The CDR3 loop reads CASRFAGTSLYEQYF. In DNA, the CDR3 is TGTGCCAGCAGGTTCGCCGGGACTAGCTTGTACGAGCAGTACTTC. This rearrangement joins TRBV27 to TRBJ2-7; 9 bases line up with TRBD2. This CDR3 has 15 residues. CDR1 and CDR2 from the germline V gene are MNHEY and SMNVEV (reference sequence). The ends lost 6 bases at V and 4 bases at J; junction bases unmatched: 10.

The chain links TRBV28 to TRBJ2-5; D possibly corresponds to TRBD2 (5 bases). Judging by the DNA end, TRBJ2-7 fits better; the J call may be wrong. The CDR3 totals 16 residues. CDR1 and CDR2 from the germline V gene are MDHEN and SYDVKM. The CDR3 DNA sequence: TGTGCCAGCAGTTTACCCCCCGCGGGCCTGCCCTACGAGCAGTACTTC. Its protein is CASSLPPAGLPYEQYF.

The chain carries TRBV9 and TRBJ1-5; the D gene is possibly TRBD1 (5 bases). From germline, CDR1 is SGDLS and CDR2 YYNGEE. The CDR3 spans 14 residues. V was shortened by 0 bases and J by 4 bases, with 8 bases between the two germline ends. The CDR3 nucleotides are TGTGCCAGCAGCGTAGACGGGGGGAATCAGCCCCAGCATTTT. It yields the protein CASSVDGGNQPQHF.

This chain links TRBV6-1 with TRBJ2-1; unclear D gene. Trimming took 4 bases from V and 0 from J, leaving 7 bases between them. CDR1 MNHNS and CDR2 SASEGT come from the germline V gene. The CDR3 runs to 14 residues. The CDR3: CASSGHSSYNEQFF. The DNA of the CDR3 is TGTGCCAGCAGTGGACATAGCTCCTACAATGAGCAGTTCTTC.

This clone was observed a single time. The chain has TRBV7-3 and TRBJ2-1, with TRBD2 identical over 12 bases. CDR1 and CDR2 (germline): SGHTA, FQGTGA. V lost 5 bases to trimming and J lost 5 bases; unmatched junction nucleotides: 10. The CDR3 runs 17 residues. This chain's CDR3 is CASSGPLAGGANNEQFF. The CDR3 nucleotides read TGTGCCAGCAGCGGTCCCCTAGCGGGAGGGGCTAACAATGAGCAGTTCTTC.

The DNA of the CDR3 is TGTGCCAGCTCGGACAGGGGGCGAGGCTACACCTTC. Translation gives CASSDRGRGYTF. This chain joins TRBV27 and TRBJ1-2; the match to TRBD1 covers 11 bases. The germline V gene has CDR1 MNHEY and CDR2 SMNVEV (reference sequence). This CDR3 has 12 amino acids. Trimming took 8 bases from V and 8 from J; bases not matched to a gene: 4.

The V gene is TRBV27, the J gene TRBJ1-6; D perhaps matches TRBD1 (5 bases). The CDR3 spans 11 residues. CDR1 MNHEY and CDR2 SMNVEV come from the germline V gene (reference sequence). V shed 8 bases and J shed 9 bases, with 8 bases lying between them. The CDR3 nucleotides read TGTGCCAGCGGGGGGGTTTCACCCCTCCACTTT. It specifies CASGGVSPLHF.

V is TRBV7-3 and J is TRBJ2-2; no reliable D call. CDR1 and CDR2 (germline): SGHTA, FQGTGA. Trimming removed 0 bases at V and 4 bases at J, with 3 bases between. This CDR3 is 13 amino acids long. The DNA of the CDR3 is TGTGCCAGCAGCTTAACTAGCACCGGGGAGCTGTTTTTT. Protein product: CASSLTSTGELFF.

CDR3 loop: CASSPDRGYSPLHF. In nucleotides, the CDR3 is TGTGCCAGCAGCCCCGACAGGGGCTATTCACCCCTCCACTTT. J is TRBJ1-6 and V is TRBV2; 8 bases agree with TRBD1. V shed 6 bases, J shed 8 bases, and the junction held 6 bases outside the gene matches. This CDR3 contains 14 residues. Germline V gives CDR1 SNHLY, CDR2 FYNNEI.

This clone was seen a handful of times. The chain couples TRBV7-8 to TRBJ2-7, with TRBD2 matching over 10 bases. In germline, CDR1 is SGHVS, CDR2 FQNEAQ. The J segment lost 6 bases and the V segment lost 1 base, leaving 12 bases of the junction unmatched. This CDR3 contains 17 residues. CDR3 region: CASSLELAGASRGEQYF. In DNA, the CDR3 is TGTGCCAGCAGCTTAGAGCTAGCGGGAGCGTCTAGGGGCGAGCAGTACTTC.

About this clone: Within the sample, other DNA sequences also encode this same CDR3. This chain links TRBV4-1 with TRBJ2-5; no reliable D call. V was shortened by 0 bases and J by 5 bases, with 4 bases between the two germline ends. Germline V gene lookup returns CDR1 MGHRA and CDR2 YSYEKL. This CDR3 contains 12 residues. This CDR3 reads CASSQDRETQYF. The CDR3 bases are TGCGCCAGCAGCCAAGATCGGGAGACCCAGTACTTC.

This sequence joins TRBV9 and TRBJ2-7, with D hard to call. Trimming took 0 bases from V and 2 from J, leaving 9 bases between them. CDR1 SGDLS and CDR2 YYNGEE come from the germline V gene. This CDR3 spans 14 amino acids. CDR3 residues: CASSVGPAAYEQYF. CDR3 coding DNA: TGTGCCAGCAGCGTAGGGCCTGCGGCCTACGAGCAGTACTTC.

This rearrangement joins TRBV2 to TRBJ1-2; 8 bases match TRBD1. CDR1 is SNHLY and CDR2 is FYNNEI in the germline V gene. Germline trimming cut 2 bases from V and 2 bases from J; bases unmatched to any gene: 1. The CDR3 is 14 amino acids. CDR3 sequence (DNA): TGTGCCAGCAGTGAAAGGGACAGGAACTATGGCTACACCTTC. Translating gives CASSERDRNYGYTF.

This clone was observed once. One end of the junction does not line up with germline, which may come from a read error. This chain connects TRBV7-7 to TRBJ2-5; TRBD2 matches at 7 bases. The DNA end is more similar to TRBJ2-7, so the J call may be wrong. Looked up from germline, CDR1 is SSHAT and CDR2 is FNYEAQ (reference sequence). CDR3 size: 16 residues. Here the CDR3 reads CASSQGRPLGRGEQYF. CDR3 coding DNA: TGTGCTAGCAGCCAAGGCAGGCCCCTGGGGAGGGGCGAGCAGTACTTC.

The rearrangement links TRBV30 to TRBJ2-4; D not certain. This CDR3 has 13 amino acids. CDR1 GTSNPN and CDR2 SVGIG come from the germline V gene (reference sequence). V was clipped by 2 bases and J by 5 bases, with 10 bases between them. CDR3 protein: CAWSQSSQNIQYF. DNA of the CDR3: TGTGCCTGGAGTCAAAGTAGTCAAAACATTCAGTACTTC. The full variable domain, rest sourced from reference TRBV30 and TRBJ2-4, is SQTIHQWPATLVQPVGSPLSLECTVEGTSNPNLYWYRQAAGRGLQLLFYSVGIGQISSEVPQNLSASRPQDRQFILSSKKLLLSDSGFYLCAWSQSSQNIQYFGAGTRLSVL.